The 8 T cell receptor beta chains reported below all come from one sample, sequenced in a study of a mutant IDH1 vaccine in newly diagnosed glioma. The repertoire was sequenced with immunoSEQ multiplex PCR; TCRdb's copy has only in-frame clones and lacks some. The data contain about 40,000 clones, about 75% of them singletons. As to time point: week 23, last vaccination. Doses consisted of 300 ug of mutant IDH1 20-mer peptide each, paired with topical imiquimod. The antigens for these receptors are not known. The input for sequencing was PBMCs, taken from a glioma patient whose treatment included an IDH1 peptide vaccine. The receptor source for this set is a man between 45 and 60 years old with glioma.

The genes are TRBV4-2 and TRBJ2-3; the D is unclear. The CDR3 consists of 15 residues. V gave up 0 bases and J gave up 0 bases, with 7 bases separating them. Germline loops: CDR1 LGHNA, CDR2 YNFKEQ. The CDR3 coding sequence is TGTGCCAGCAGCCAAGATCTACCTAGCACAGATACGCAGTATTTT. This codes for CASSQDLPSTDTQYF.

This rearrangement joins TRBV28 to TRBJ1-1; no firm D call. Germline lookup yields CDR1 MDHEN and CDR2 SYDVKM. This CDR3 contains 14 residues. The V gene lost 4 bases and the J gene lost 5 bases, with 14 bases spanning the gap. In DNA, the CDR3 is TGTGCCAGCAGTTCCCAACGGGTCGGGACTGAAGCTTTCTTT. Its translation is CASSSQRVGTEAFF.

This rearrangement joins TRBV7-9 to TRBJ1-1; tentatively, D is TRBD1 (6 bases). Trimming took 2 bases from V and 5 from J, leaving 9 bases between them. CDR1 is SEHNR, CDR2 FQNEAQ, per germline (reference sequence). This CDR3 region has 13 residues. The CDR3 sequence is CASSLNRGTEAFF. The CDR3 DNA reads TGTGCCAGCAGCTTAAATAGGGGGACTGAAGCTTTCTTT.

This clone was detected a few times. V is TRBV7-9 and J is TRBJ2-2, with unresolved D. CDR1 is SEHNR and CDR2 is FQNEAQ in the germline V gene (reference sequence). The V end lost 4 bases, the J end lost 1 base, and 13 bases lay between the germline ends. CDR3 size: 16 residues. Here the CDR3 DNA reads TGTGCCAGCAGCTCAAAAATTTCAGGGAACACCGGGGAGCTGTTTTTT. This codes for CASSSKISGNTGELFF. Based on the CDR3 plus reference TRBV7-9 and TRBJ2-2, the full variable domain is DTGVSQNPRHKITKRGQNVTFRCDPISEHNRLYWYRQTLGQGPEFLTYFQNEAQLEKSRLLSDRFSAERPKGSFSTLEIQRTEQGDSAMYLCASSSKISGNTGELFFGEGSRLTVL.

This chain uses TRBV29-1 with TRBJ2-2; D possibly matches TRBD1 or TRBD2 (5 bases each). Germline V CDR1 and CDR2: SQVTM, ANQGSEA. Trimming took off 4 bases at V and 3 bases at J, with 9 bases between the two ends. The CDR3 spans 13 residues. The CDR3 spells CSVAGRDTGELFF. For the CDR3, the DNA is TGCAGCGTTGCAGGGAGAGACACCGGGGAGCTGTTTTTT.

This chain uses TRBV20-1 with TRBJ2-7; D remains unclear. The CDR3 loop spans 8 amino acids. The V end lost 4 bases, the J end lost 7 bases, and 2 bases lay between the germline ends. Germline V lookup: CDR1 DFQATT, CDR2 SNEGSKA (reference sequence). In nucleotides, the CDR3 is TGCAGTGCTAATGAGCAGTACTTC. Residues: CSANEQYF.

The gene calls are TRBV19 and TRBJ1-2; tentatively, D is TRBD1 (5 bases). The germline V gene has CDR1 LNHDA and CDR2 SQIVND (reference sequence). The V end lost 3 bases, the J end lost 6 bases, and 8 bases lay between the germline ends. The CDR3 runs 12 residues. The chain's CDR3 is CASSILGDGYTF. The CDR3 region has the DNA TGTGCCAGTAGTATTCTGGGGGATGGCTACACCTTC.

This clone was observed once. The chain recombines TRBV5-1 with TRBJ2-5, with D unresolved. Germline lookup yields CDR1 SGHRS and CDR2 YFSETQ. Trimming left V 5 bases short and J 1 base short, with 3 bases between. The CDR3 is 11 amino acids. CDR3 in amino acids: CASRSQETQYF. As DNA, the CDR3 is TGCGCCAGCAGAAGCCAAGAGACCCAGTACTTC.